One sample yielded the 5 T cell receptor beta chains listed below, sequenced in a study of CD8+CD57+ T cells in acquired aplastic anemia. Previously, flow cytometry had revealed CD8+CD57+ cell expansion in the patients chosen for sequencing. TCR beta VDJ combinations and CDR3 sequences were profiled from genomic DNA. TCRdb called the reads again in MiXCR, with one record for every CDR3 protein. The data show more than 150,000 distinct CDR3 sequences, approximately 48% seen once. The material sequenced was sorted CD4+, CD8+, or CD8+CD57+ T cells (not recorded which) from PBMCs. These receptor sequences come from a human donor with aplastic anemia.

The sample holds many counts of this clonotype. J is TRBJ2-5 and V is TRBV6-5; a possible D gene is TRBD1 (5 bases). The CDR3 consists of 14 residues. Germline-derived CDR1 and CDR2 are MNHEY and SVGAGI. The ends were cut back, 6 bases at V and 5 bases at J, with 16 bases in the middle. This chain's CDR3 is CASRLRQKRETQYF. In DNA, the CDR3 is TGTGCCAGCAGACTTAGACAGAAAAGGGAGACCCAGTACTTC.

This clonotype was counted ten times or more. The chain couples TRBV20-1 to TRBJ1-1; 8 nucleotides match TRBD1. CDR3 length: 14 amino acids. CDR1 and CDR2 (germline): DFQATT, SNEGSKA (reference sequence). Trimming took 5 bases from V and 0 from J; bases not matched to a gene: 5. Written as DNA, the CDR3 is TGCAGTGCTTACAGGGGGTCGGTGAACACTGAAGCTTTCTTT. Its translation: CSAYRGSVNTEAFF.

The CDR3 DNA reads as TGTGCCAGCAGCTTGTCGGGGACAGGGGGCGCACCCCTCCACTTT. It specifies CASSLSGTGGAPLHF. This rearrangement joins TRBV5-5 to TRBJ1-6, with TRBD1 identical over 12 bases. Germline V gives CDR1 SGHKS, CDR2 YYEKEE (reference sequence). V was clipped by 1 base and J by 11 bases; unmatched bases: 4. This CDR3 has 15 residues.

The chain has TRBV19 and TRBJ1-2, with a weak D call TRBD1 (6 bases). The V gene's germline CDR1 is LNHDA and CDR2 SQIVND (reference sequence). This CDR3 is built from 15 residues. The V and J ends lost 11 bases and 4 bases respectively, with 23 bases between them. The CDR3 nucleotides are TGTGCCGGTACCATGGGGCAGGGGCTCTCCTATGGCTACACCTTC. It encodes CAGTMGQGLSYGYTF.

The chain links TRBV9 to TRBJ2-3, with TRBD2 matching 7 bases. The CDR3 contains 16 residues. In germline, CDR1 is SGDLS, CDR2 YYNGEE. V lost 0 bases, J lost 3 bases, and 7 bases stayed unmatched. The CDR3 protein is CASSVGGGTPTDTQYF. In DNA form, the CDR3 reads TGTGCCAGCAGCGTAGGGGGGGGAACGCCGACAGATACGCAGTATTTT.